The rows below give T cell receptor beta chains drawn from one sample of a study of circulating and synovial CD4+ cells in juvenile arthritis. Some clones are missing from TCRdb's copy, which holds only in-frame ones; the method was immunoSEQ multiplex PCR. The sample shows around 32,000 clones, just under 97% of them seen only once. Sequencing was performed on CD4+ T cells from blood. The receptors shown here come from a human donor with juvenile idiopathic arthritis. CDR3s include the opening cysteine and the closing phenylalanine or tryptophan. The order of the fields is J gene, D gene, V gene, CDR3 protein. D genes are given only for firm matches.

j_gene: TRBJ2-2
d_gene: TRBD1
v_gene: TRBV2
CDR3aa: CASSLRTGGPGELFF

j_gene: TRBJ2-2
d_gene: .
v_gene: TRBV2
CDR3aa: CASQNTGELFF

j_gene: TRBJ1-2
d_gene: TRBD1
v_gene: TRBV19
CDR3aa: CASSIGQGFLSYGYTF

j_gene: TRBJ1-1
d_gene: .
v_gene: TRBV6-1
CDR3aa: CASSRGFEAFF

j_gene: TRBJ1-1
d_gene: .
v_gene: TRBV7-2
CDR3aa: CASSSKTLRGGLGAFF

j_gene: TRBJ2-2
d_gene: TRBD2
v_gene: TRBV5-1
CDR3aa: CASGRAGGTTVTGELFF

j_gene: TRBJ1-2
d_gene: .
v_gene: TRBV20-1
CDR3aa: CSATLTLGYTF

j_gene: TRBJ2-2
d_gene: .
v_gene: TRBV30
CDR3aa: CAWSARPGLLNTGELFF

j_gene: TRBJ1-1
d_gene: .
v_gene: TRBV19
CDR3aa: CASRLKQGRAFF

j_gene: TRBJ2-3
d_gene: TRBD2
v_gene: TRBV30
CDR3aa: CAWSRTSGGTRTDTQYF

j_gene: TRBJ2-7
d_gene: TRBD1
v_gene: TRBV5-1
CDR3aa: CASSWGQGGAYEQYF

j_gene: TRBJ1-3
d_gene: .
v_gene: TRBV11-2
CDR3aa: CASSPQASGNTIYF

j_gene: TRBJ1-5
d_gene: .
v_gene: TRBV7-2
CDR3aa: CASSSQNQPQHF

j_gene: TRBJ2-1
d_gene: TRBD2
v_gene: TRBV10-3
CDR3aa: CAISDGTSIDEQFF

j_gene: TRBJ1-1
d_gene: .
v_gene: TRBV6-5
CDR3aa: CASNLQGGTEAFF

j_gene: TRBJ2-3
d_gene: TRBD1
v_gene: TRBV14
CDR3aa: CASSPDRGTQYF

j_gene: TRBJ1-1
d_gene: .
v_gene: TRBV29-1
CDR3aa: CSVRNPPEAFF

j_gene: TRBJ2-1
d_gene: .
v_gene: TRBV10-3
CDR3aa: CAISESSGAAYNEQFF

j_gene: TRBJ1-5
d_gene: .
v_gene: TRBV25-1
CDR3aa: CASSAGSNQPQHF

j_gene: TRBJ2-1
d_gene: TRBD2
v_gene: TRBV10-2
CDR3aa: CASLAGDHYNEQFF

j_gene: TRBJ1-1
d_gene: TRBD1
v_gene: TRBV7-9
CDR3aa: CASSLGQGARGFF

j_gene: TRBJ2-5
d_gene: .
v_gene: TRBV11-1
CDR3aa: CASSWDSYQETQYF

j_gene: TRBJ2-7
d_gene: TRBD1
v_gene: TRBV6-5
CDR3aa: CASSGPGQGAYEQYF

j_gene: TRBJ2-1
d_gene: TRBD1
v_gene: TRBV7-2
CDR3aa: CASSAQTGDHEQFF

j_gene: TRBJ1-2
d_gene: TRBD1
v_gene: TRBV19
CDR3aa: CASSIDRGDGYTF

j_gene: TRBJ1-1
d_gene: .
v_gene: TRBV19
CDR3aa: CASSRQVGMNTEAFF

j_gene: TRBJ2-7
d_gene: TRBD2
v_gene: TRBV15
CDR3aa: CATSRQPVAGVVNEQYF

j_gene: TRBJ1-2
d_gene: TRBD1
v_gene: TRBV5-4
CDR3aa: CASSPGDRGGYGYTF